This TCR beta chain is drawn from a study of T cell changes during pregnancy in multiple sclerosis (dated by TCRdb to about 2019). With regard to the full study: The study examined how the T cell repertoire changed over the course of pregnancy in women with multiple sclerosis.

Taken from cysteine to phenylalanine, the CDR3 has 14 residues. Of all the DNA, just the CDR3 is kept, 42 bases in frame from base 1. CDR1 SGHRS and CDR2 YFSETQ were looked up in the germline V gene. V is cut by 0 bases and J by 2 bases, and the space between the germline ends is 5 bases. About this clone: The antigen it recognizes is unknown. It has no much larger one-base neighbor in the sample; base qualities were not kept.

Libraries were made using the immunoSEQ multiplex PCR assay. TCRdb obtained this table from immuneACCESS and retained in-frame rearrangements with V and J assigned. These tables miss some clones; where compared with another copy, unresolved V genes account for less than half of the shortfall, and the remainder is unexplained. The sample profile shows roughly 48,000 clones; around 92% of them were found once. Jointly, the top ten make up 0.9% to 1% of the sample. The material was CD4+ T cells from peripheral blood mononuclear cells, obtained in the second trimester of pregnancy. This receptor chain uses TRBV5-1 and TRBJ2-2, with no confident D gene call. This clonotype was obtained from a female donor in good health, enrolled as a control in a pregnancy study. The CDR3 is CASSLDSNTGELFF. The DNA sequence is TGCGCCAGCAGCTTGGACAGCAACACCGGGGAGCTGTTTTTT. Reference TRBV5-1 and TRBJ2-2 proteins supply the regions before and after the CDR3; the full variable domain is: KAGVTQTPRYLIKTRGQQVTLSCSPISGHRSVSWYQQTPGQGLQFLFEYFSETQRNKGNFPGRFSGRQFSNSRSEMNVSTLELGDSALYLCASSLDSNTGELFFGEGSRLTVL.